This record covers a single TCR beta chain. These data are taken from a study of blood T cell repertoires in COVID-19. Study-level background: Researchers got acute and convalescent COVID-19 samples from the United States, Italy and Spain. From T cells, B-cell-depleted T cells, or PBMCs came the material, which was cDNA or gDNA.

The authors' processing: Estimated nucleated cell counts came from reference gene primer amplification. The assay was immunoSEQ multiplex PCR, and TCRdb's table has in-frame clones only and misses some. Clonal size and the V and J genes are those of that table, whereas D and trimming came from the DNA. The table lists roughly 320,000 clones, more than 75% of them singletons, with over 1% in the top ten. CDR3 length: 12 amino acids. The V gene lost 2 bases and the J gene lost 5 bases, with 7 bases spanning the gap. From germline, CDR1 is GTSNPN and CDR2 SVGIG (reference sequence). Sequencing used peripheral blood. The chain couples TRBV30 to TRBJ2-1; no definite D call. The sequence derives from a man aged 65 to 79 with acute or convalescent COVID-19. The CDR3 reads CAWSRVHNEQFF. CDR3 DNA sequence: TGTGCCTGGAGTCGTGTCCACAATGAGCAGTTCTTC.